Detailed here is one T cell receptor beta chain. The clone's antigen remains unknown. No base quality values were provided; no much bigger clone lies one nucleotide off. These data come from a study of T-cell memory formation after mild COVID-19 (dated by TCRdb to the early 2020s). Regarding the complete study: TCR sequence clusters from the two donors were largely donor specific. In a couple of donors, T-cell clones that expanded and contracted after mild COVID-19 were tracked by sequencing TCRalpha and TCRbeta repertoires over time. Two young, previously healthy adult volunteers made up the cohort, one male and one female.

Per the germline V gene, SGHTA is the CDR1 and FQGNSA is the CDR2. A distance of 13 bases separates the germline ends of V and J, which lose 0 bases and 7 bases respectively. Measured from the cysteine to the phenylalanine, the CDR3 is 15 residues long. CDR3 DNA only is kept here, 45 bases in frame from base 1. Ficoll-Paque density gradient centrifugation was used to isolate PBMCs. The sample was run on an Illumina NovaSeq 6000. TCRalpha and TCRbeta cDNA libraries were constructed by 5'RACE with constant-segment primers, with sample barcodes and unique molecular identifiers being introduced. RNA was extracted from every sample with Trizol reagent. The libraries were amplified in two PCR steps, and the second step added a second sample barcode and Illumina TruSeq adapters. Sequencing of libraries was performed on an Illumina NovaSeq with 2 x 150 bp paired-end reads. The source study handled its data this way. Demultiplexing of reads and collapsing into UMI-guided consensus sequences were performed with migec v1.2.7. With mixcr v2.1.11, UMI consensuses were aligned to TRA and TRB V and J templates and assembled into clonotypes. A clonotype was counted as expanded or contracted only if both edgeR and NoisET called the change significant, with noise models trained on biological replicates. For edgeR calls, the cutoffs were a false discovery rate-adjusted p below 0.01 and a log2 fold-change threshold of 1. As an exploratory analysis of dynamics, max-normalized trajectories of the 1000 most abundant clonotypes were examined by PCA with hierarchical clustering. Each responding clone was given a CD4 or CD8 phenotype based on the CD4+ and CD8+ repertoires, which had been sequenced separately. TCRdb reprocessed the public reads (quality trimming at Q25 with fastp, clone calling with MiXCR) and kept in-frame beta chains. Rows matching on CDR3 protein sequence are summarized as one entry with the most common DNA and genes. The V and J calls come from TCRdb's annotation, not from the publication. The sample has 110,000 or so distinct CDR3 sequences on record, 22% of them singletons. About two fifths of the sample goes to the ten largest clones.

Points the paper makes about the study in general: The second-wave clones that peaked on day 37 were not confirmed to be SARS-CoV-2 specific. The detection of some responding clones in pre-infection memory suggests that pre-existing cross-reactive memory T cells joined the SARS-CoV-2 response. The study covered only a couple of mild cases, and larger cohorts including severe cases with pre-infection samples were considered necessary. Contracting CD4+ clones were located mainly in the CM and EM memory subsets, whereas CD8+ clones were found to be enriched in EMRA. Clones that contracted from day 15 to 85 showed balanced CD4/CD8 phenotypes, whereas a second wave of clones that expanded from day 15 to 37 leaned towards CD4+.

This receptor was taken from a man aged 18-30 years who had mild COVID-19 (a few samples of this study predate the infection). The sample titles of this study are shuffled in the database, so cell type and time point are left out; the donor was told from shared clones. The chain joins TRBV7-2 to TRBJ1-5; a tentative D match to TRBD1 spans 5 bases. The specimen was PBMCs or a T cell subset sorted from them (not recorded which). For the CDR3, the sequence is CASSLAVSGFQPQHF. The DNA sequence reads TGTGCCAGCAGCTTAGCAGTCTCAGGGTTCCAGCCCCAGCATTTT.